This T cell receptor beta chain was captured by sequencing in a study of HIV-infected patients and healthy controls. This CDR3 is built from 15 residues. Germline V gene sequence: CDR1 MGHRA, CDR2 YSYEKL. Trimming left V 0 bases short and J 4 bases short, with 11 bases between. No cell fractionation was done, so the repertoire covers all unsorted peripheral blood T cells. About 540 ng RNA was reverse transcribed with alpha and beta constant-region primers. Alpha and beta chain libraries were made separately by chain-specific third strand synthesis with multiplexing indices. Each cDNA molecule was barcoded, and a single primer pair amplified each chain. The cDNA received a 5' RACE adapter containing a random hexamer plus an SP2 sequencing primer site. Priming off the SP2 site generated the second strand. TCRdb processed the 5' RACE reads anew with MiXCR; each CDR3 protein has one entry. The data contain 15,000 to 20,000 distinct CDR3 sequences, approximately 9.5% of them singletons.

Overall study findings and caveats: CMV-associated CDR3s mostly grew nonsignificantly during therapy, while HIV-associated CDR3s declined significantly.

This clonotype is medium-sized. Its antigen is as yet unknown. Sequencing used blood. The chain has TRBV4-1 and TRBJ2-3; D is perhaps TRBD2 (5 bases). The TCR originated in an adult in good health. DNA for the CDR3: TGCGCCAGCAGCCAAGAGCTACGAGCGGCAGATACGCAGTATTTT. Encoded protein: CASSQELRAADTQYF.